This paragraph covers one T cell receptor (beta chain) sequence. CDR1 MGHRA and CDR2 YSYEKL come from the germline V gene. CDR3 length: 14 residues. V lost 1 base and J lost 6, with 12 bases in between. This entry comes from a study of cytomegalovirus exposure and HLA in healthy donors. Sequenced by immunoSEQ multiplex PCR; TCRdb stores in-frame clones only, minus some. Of 150,000 to 200,000 clones in the sample, more than 70% were seen once. V is TRBV4-1 and J is TRBJ1-2; perhaps TRBD1 as D (6 bases). The sequence was obtained from a woman aged 18-29 years in good health and CMV-seronegative. The sequencing input was PBMCs. CDR3 bases: TGCGCCAGCAGCCAAGTCGGCAGGGGTGATGGCTACACCTTC. Amino acid sequence: CASSQVGRGDGYTF.